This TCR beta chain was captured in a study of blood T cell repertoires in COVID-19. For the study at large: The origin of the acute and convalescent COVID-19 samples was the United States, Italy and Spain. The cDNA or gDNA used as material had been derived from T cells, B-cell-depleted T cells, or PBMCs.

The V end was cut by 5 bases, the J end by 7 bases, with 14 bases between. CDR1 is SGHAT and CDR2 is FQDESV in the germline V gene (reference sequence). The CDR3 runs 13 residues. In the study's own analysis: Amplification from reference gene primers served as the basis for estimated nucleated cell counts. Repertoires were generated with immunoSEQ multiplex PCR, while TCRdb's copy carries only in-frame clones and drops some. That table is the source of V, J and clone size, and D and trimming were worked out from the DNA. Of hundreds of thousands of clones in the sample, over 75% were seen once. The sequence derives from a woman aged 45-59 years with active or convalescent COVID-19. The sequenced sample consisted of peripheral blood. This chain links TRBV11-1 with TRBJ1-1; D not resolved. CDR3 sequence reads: CASSLIGGREAFF. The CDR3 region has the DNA TGTGCCAGCAGCCTTATCGGAGGTCGTGAAGCTTTCTTT.